This TCR beta chain was documented in a study of persistence of HIV-infected CD4 T cells. At the level of the study: Donors had been on suppressive ART for a median of roughly eight years. Study results and caveats: The rare CMV-responding cells with HIV-1 proviruses were not separately TCR-sequenced.

In regard to this clone: Its antigen is as yet unknown.

The CDR3 has 14 residues. Germline V gene sequence: CDR1 SQVTM, CDR2 ANQGSEA. Losses at the gene ends were 1 base for V and 5 bases for J; bases not matched to a gene: 4. The stimulus was lysate of CMV-infected fibroblasts, about 11 ug/mL. CD40L/CD69 double-negative CD45RO-high memory CD4+ T cells were collected. Sequencing used immunoSEQ version 4 in survey mode. Some clones are missing from TCRdb's copy, which holds only in-frame ones; the method was immunoSEQ multiplex PCR. The sample carries under 40,000 clones, 82% recorded once. This TCR derives from an adult woman with HIV who was CMV-seropositive. The source material was CD4+ T cells sorted from PBMCs after roughly 18-hour stimulation, sampled from a patient who received antiretroviral therapy. The chain is built from TRBV29-1 and TRBJ2-5; 10 bases fit TRBD2. CDR3 residues: CSVEASGSLETQYF. CDR3 in DNA: TGCAGCGTTGAAGCTAGCGGGAGTCTGGAGACCCAGTACTTC.